This T cell receptor (beta chain) is from a study of blood T cell repertoires in COVID-19. Study-wide background: The samples span acute and convalescent COVID-19 from the United States, Italy and Spain. PBMCs, B-cell-depleted T cells, or T cells provided the cDNA or gDNA that made up the material.

Enrolled during active infection, Seattle patients were then followed longitudinally. V lost 0 bases and J lost 7, with 10 bases in between. The CDR3 runs to 14 residues. CDR1 SGDLS and CDR2 YYNGEE come from the germline V gene. In the original analysis: Reference gene primer amplification gave nucleated cell count estimates. The protocol was immunoSEQ multiplex PCR, while the TCRdb copy is restricted to in-frame clones and leaves out a portion. V and J calls and clone size come straight from that table; D and trimming were deduced from the DNA. The table has hundreds of thousands of clones, about 87% seen once.

Material: peripheral blood. The source is a woman aged 50 to 65 with COVID-19, enrolled during active disease. The rearrangement joins TRBV9 to TRBJ1-4; no clear D. In nucleotides, the CDR3 is TGTGCCAGCAGCGTAGATGGGAGGAGTGAAAAACTGTTTTTT. It yields the protein CASSVDGRSEKLFF.